This TCR beta chain derives from a study of blood T cell repertoires in COVID-19. In the study overall: Acute and convalescent COVID-19 samples came from the United States, Italy and Spain.

TCRdb's table, derived via immunoSEQ multiplex PCR, lists solely in-frame clones and lacks some. The repertoire holds roughly 200,000 clones, with approximately 90% as singletons. This CDR3 has 14 residues. CDR1 is MNHEY, CDR2 SMNVEV, per germline (reference sequence). V was pared by 5 bases and J by 5 bases, with 10 bases between. The sequenced sample was peripheral blood. The source is a woman aged 40-49 years who had recovered from COVID-19. The V and J genes are TRBV27 and TRBJ1-6; tentative D call: TRBD1 (6 bases). This chain's CDR3 is CASSMGHDNSPLHF. In DNA form, the CDR3 reads TGTGCCAGCAGTATGGGACACGATAATTCACCCCTCCACTTT.